These T cell receptor beta chains were read from a single sample in a study of vaccination and CD4 T cells after COVID-19. Which antigens these TCRs recognize remains unknown. One entry per CDR3 protein, called by TCRdb with MiXCR from the PCR reads. This sample carries over 10,000 distinct CDR3 sequences, about two fifths of them seen once, and the ten largest clones take about an eighth. The sequenced material came from CD4+ T cells from blood, cultured in vitro. These receptors were collected from a human donor who had recovered from COVID-19. Each CDR3 is given with its conserved first and last residue. The D gene is left open where the match is weak. Size tells how often a clone was seen (once, few, many) or the class of an expanded clone, and some rows leave it out.

size: .; V: TRBV20-1; J: TRBJ2-3; D: TRBD2; CDR3: CSALGASGRSADTQYF; DNA: TGCAGTGCTCTAGGGGCTAGCGGGAGGAGTGCAGATACGCAGTATTTT
size: few; V: TRBV28; J: TRBJ1-2; D: .; CDR3: CASRQGSGYTF; DNA: TGTGCCTCACGTCAGGGGAGCGGCTACACCTTC
size: few; V: TRBV20-1; J: TRBJ1-1; D: TRBD1; CDR3: CSAVTPTGGNGEAFF; DNA: TGCAGTGCCGTAACCCCGACAGGGGGTAACGGTGAAGCTTTCTTT
size: few; V: TRBV6-2/TRBV6-3; J: TRBJ2-7; D: TRBD2; CDR3: CASRLGTSGNYEQYF; DNA: TGTGCCAGCAGACTTGGGACTAGCGGGAACTACGAGCAGTACTTC
size: .; V: TRBV23-1; J: TRBJ1-2; D: .; CDR3: CASSQSISRSGAGYTF; DNA: TGCGCCAGCAGTCAATCGATTTCCCGCAGCGGCGCAGGCTACACCTTC
size: few; V: TRBV20-1; J: TRBJ2-5; D: .; CDR3: CSANWRETQYF; DNA: TGCAGTGCCAACTGGAGGGAGACCCAGTACTTC
size: few; V: TRBV6-2/TRBV6-3; J: TRBJ1-1; D: .; CDR3: CASRPTLPRQIAGGTEAFF; DNA: TGTGCCAGCAGACCTACTCTCCCGCGACAGATTGCGGGAGGCACTGAAGCTTTCTTT
size: .; V: TRBV7-2; J: TRBJ1-4; D: .; CDR3: CASSPGPPSATNEKLFF; DNA: TGTGCCAGCAGCCCAGGCCCACCGTCTGCAACTAATGAAAAACTGTTTTTT
size: .; V: TRBV6-1; J: TRBJ1-2; D: .; CDR3: CASTMSGGLQGGYTF; DNA: TGTGCCAGCACAATGAGCGGGGGACTCCAGGGTGGCTACACCTTC
size: few; V: TRBV19; J: TRBJ2-7; D: TRBD1; CDR3: CASRRTGGGEQYF; DNA: TGTGCCAGTCGTAGGACAGGGGGCGGCGAGCAGTACTTC
size: few; V: TRBV12-2; J: TRBJ1-5; D: .; CDR3: CASRLLGGWEPQHF; DNA: TGTGCAAGTCGCTTACTCGGTGGCTGGGAGCCCCAGCATTTT
size: .; V: TRBV3-1; J: TRBJ2-7; D: TRBD1; CDR3: CASSWDRGEQYF; DNA: TGTGCCAGCTCCTGGGACAGGGGCGAGCAGTACTTC
size: .; V: TRBV6-1; J: TRBJ2-3; D: TRBD1; CDR3: CASSPGTGGSSSTDTQYF; DNA: TGTGCCAGCAGCCCTGGGACAGGGGGATCCTCTAGCACAGATACGCAGTATTTT
size: .; V: TRBV10-1; J: TRBJ2-7; D: .; CDR3: CATASDSVFYEQYF; DNA: TGCGCCACTGCCTCGGACAGTGTTTTCTACGAGCAGTACTTC
size: .; V: TRBV7-3; J: TRBJ2-1; D: TRBD2; CDR3: CASSPTSGRDNEQFF; DNA: TGTGCCAGCAGCCCTACTAGCGGGAGGGACAATGAGCAGTTCTTC
size: .; V: TRBV29-1; J: TRBJ1-2; D: TRBD1; CDR3: CSVYPDRGPSNYGYTF; DNA: TGCAGCGTTTACCCAGACAGGGGACCGTCTAACTATGGCTACACCTTC
size: .; V: TRBV6-5; J: TRBJ1-5; D: .; CDR3: CASSSPRDQPQHF; DNA: TGTGCCAGCAGTTCCCCGAGGGATCAGCCCCAGCATTTT
size: .; V: TRBV5-1; J: TRBJ2-2; D: .; CDR3: CASSLLKNTGELFF; DNA: TGCGCCAGCAGCCTGCTAAAGAACACCGGGGAGCTGTTTTTT
size: few; V: TRBV19; J: TRBJ1-5; D: TRBD1; CDR3: CASSPGTGDNSNQPQHF; DNA: TGTGCCAGTAGTCCCGGGACAGGGGATAATAGCAATCAGCCCCAGCATTTT
size: few; V: TRBV19; J: TRBJ1-2; D: .; CDR3: CASSMNAGGYTF; DNA: TGTGCCAGTAGTATGAATGCTGGCGGCTACACCTTC
size: few; V: TRBV19; J: TRBJ2-6; D: .; CDR3: CASKLSGANVLTF; DNA: TGTGCCAGTAAATTGTCTGGGGCCAACGTCCTGACTTTC
size: .; V: TRBV12-3/TRBV12-4; J: TRBJ2-7; D: TRBD2; CDR3: CASSHTSGSYEQYF; DNA: TGTGCCAGCAGCCACACTAGCGGGAGCTACGAGCAGTACTTC
size: .; V: TRBV20-1; J: TRBJ1-5; D: TRBD1; CDR3: CSAGGTGGNQPQHF; DNA: TGCAGTGCTGGCGGGACAGGAGGCAATCAGCCCCAGCATTTT
size: .; V: TRBV12-3/TRBV12-4; J: TRBJ1-2; D: .; CDR3: CASSLGDIRGYTF; DNA: TGTGCCAGCAGTTTGGGGGATATTAGAGGCTACACCTTC
size: .; V: TRBV20-1; J: TRBJ2-1; D: .; CDR3: CSALDTGSYNEQFF; DNA: TGCAGTGCCCTGGACACCGGCTCCTACAATGAGCAGTTCTTC
size: .; V: TRBV20-1; J: TRBJ2-3; D: .; CDR3: CSARADTQYF; DNA: TGCAGTGCTCGGGCAGATACGCAGTATTTT
size: .; V: TRBV12-3/TRBV12-4; J: TRBJ1-5; D: .; CDR3: CASSLEPYQPRHF; DNA: TGTGCCAGCAGTTTAGAACCTTATCAGCCCCGGCATTTT